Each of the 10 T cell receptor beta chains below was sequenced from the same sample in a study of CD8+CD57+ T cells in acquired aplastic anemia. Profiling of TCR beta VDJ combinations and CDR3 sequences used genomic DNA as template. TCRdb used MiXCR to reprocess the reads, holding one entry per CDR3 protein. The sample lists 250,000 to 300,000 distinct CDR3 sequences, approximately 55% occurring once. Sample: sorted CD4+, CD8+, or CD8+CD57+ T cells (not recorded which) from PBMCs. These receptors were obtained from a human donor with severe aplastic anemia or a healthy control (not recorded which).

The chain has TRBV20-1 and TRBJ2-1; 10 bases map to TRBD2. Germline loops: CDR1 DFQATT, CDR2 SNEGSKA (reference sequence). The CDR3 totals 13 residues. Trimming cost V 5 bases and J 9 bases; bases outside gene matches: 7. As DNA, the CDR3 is TGCAGTGCTCCAGCGGGGGGGCGTTCTGAGCAGTTCTTC. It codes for CSAPAGGRSEQFF.

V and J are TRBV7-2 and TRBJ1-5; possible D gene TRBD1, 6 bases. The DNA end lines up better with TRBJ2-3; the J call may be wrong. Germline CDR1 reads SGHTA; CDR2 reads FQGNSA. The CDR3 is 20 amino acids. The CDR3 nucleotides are TGTGCCAGCAGCTTAGGTCGTCGATCCACAGGGATGGGGAGAAATCAGCCCCAGTATTTT. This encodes CASSLGRRSTGMGRNQPQYF.

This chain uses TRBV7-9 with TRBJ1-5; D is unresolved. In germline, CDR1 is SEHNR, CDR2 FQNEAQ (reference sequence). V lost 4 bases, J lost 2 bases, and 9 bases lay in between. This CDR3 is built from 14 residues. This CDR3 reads CASSWKGGNQPQHF. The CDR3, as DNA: TGTGCCAGCAGCTGGAAGGGCGGCAATCAGCCCCAGCATTTT.

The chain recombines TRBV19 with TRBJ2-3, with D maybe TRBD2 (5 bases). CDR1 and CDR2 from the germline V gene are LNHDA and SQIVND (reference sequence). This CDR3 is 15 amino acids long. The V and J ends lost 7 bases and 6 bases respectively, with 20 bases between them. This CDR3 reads CASKSPGRRSDTQYF. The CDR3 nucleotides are TGTGCCAGTAAAAGTCCGGGGAGACGATCCGATACGCAGTATTTT.

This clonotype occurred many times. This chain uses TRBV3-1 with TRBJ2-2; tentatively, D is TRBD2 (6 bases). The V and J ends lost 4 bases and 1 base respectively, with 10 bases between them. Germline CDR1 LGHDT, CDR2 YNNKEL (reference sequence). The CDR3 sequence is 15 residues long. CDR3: CASSPGLQNTGELFF. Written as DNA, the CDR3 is TGTGCCAGCAGCCCGGGACTCCAGAACACCGGGGAGCTGTTTTTT.

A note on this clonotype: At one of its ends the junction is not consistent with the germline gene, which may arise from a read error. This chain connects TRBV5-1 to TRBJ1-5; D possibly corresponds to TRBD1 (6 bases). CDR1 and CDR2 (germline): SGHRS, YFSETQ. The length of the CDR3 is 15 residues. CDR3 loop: CASSEQGYSNQPQNF. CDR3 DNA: TGCGCCAGCAGCGAACAGGGCTATAGCAATCAGCCCCAGAATTTT.

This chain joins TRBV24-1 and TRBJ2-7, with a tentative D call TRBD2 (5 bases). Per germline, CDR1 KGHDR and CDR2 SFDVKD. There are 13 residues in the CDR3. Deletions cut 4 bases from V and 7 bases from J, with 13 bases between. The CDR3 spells CATSDGEWREQYF. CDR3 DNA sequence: TGTGCCACCAGTGACGGGGAGTGGAGGGAGCAGTACTTC.

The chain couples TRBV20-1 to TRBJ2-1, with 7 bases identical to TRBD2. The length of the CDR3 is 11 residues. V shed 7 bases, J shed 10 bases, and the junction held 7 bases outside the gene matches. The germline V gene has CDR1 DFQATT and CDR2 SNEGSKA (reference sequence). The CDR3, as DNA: TGCAGTGACTCTGACGGGGGGGAGCAGTTCTTC. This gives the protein CSDSDGGEQFF.

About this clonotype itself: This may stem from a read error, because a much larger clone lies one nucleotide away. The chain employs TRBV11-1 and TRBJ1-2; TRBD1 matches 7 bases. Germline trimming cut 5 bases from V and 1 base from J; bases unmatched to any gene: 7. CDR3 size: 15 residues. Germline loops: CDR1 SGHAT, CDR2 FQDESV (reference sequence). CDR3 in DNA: TGTGCCAGCAGCCATAGAGCAGGGGGTAACTATGGCTACACCTTC. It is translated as CASSHRAGGNYGYTF.

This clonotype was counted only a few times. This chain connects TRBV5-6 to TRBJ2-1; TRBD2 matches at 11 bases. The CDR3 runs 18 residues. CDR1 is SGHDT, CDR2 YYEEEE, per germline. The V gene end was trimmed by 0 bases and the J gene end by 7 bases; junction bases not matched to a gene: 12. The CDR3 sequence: CASSLAFFSGGASNEQFF. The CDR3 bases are TGTGCCAGCAGCTTGGCCTTTTTTAGCGGGGGGGCGTCAAATGAGCAGTTCTTC.